The present T cell receptor beta chain was sequenced within a study of blood T cell repertoires in COVID-19 (TCRdb year 2020). In the study overall: The collaborator samples originated in the United States, Italy and Spain and spanned the acute and convalescent phases of COVID-19. The prospective study material was composed of cDNA or gDNA derived from T cells, B-cell-depleted T cells, or PBMCs. Deeply sampled blood TCRbeta repertoires from subjects exposed to, actively infected with, or recovered from COVID-19 were included in the dataset. The repertoires were made available in a free public database intended to serve as a resource for research on the immune response to SARS-CoV-2. The samples were drawn from the first 160 participants of the ongoing ImmuneRACE study and from 950 to 1,500 subjects provided by 6 global collaborators. The sample metadata nearly always contained a de-identified subject ID, COVID-19 status, age in years and sex. Where available, HLA class I and class II types were taken from metadata supplied by the sample provider and were not determined by assay-based typing.

Taken from cysteine to phenylalanine, the CDR3 has 15 residues. Just the 45-base CDR3 DNA is kept, in frame starting at base 1. The CDR1 and CDR2 encoded by the germline V gene are SGHDT and YYEEEE. Trimming costs V 0 bases and J 1 base, and their ends lie 9 bases apart. Note on this clone: What antigen it recognizes has not been identified. No base qualities exist here, and no much larger clone lies one base off it.

Enrolling through a virtual design, the prospective study's participants ranged in age from roughly 18 to 95 years and lived across about two dozen United States geographic areas. In the prospective study, participants were assigned to cohorts based on the clinical history participants reported in a screening survey and a study questionnaire. ImmuneRACE Cohort 3 recovered participants were defined by two consecutive negative NP/OP PCR tests, healthcare professional clearance, or symptom resolution. In the prospective study, mobile phlebotomists collected whole blood, serum and a nasopharyngeal or oropharyngeal swab from each participant. Participants in the prospective study had the option to provide additional blood draws and questionnaires over a roughly two-month period. Prospective study blood samples were shipped either frozen or at room temperature before DNA extraction. General study outcomes and caveats: The quantity of clinical and demographic metadata differed by source and by participant and was supplied without curation.

TCRbeta CDR3 regions were amplified from genomic DNA by means of the immunoSEQ Assay, a bias-controlled multiplex PCR. Turning to the authors' computational methods: The number of nucleated cells in each sample was estimated by amplification of reference gene primers within the assay. Sequence reads were collapsed and filtered to measure the absolute abundance of every unique TCRbeta CDR3 rearrangement. For each sample, productive Simpson clonality was calculated as the square root of Simpson's diversity index across productive rearrangements. TCRdb took over this immuneACCESS table, retaining in-frame rearrangements with V and J assigned. Such tables are incomplete; in checked studies, under half of the missing clones stem from an unresolved V gene, and the remainder is unexplained. V, J and clone size reflect that table, while D and trimming were determined from the DNA. The sample table contains 130,000 or so clones; only one count was recorded for less than 90% of them. The ten largest clonotypes hold approximately 3.9% of the sample.

Specimen: PBMCs or T cells enriched from blood (not recorded which). The receptor comes from a woman aged 30 to 39 who had recovered from COVID-19. The chain employs TRBV5-6 and TRBJ2-3; the D gene identity is not certain. The nucleotide sequence is given as TGTGCCAGCAGCTTGGTGGGTCAGGGCACAGATACGCAGTATTTT. It encodes CASSLVGQGTDTQYF.